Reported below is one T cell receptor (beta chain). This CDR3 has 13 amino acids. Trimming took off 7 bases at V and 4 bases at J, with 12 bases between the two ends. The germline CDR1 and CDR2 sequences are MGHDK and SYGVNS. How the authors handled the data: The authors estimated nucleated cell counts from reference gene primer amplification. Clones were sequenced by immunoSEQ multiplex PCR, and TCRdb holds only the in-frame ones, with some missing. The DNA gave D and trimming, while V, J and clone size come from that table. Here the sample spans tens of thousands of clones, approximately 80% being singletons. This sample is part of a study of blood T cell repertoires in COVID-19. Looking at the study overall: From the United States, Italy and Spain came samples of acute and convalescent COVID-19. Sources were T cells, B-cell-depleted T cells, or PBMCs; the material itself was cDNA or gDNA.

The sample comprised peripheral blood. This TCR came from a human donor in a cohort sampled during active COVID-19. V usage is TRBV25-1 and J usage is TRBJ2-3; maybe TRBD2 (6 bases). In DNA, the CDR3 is TGTGCCAGCAACCGACTAGATTCAGATACGCAGTATTTT. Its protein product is CASNRLDSDTQYF. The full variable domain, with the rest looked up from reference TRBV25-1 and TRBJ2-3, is EADIYQTPRYLVIGTGKKITLECSQTMGHDKMYWYQQDPGMELHLIHYSYGVNSTEKGDLSSESTVSRIRTEHFPLTLESARPSHTSQYLCASNRLDSDTQYFGPGTRLTVL.